What follows is one TCR beta chain and its context. Its antigen is not identified. The CDR3 has 15 residues. In germline, CDR1 is SGHAT, CDR2 FQDESV (reference sequence). V lost 3 bases to trimming and J lost 1 base, with 12 bases between them. This record comes from a study of OX40 agonist ivuxolimab in advanced cancers. Overall study: Partial responses were achieved by three patients, of whom one had hepatocellular carcinoma and two had cutaneous melanoma. Study-level points and caveats: CD4+ T cells averaged fewer expanded clones than CD8+ T cells. No determination was made of the antigen specificity of the expanded peripheral T cells. Near-lowest levels of clonal expansion characterized partial responders at 0.1-3.0 mg/kg.

Some clones are missing from TCRdb's copy, which holds only in-frame ones; the method was immunoSEQ multiplex PCR. This table has tens of thousands of clones, roughly nine tenths appearing once. This chain joins TRBV11-1 and TRBJ2-5; D possibly corresponds to TRBD2 (5 bases). The TCR was taken from an adult with an advanced solid tumor such as melanoma, head and neck, liver or kidney cancer. Sequencing was performed on CD4+ or CD8+ T cells sorted from blood, taken in a trial of the OX40 agonist ivuxolimab. In DNA form, the CDR3 reads TGTGCCAGCAGCTTTGCGGGTCCGTTCCAAGAGACCCAGTACTTC. It is translated as CASSFAGPFQETQYF.